This T cell receptor (beta chain) was captured by sequencing in a study of blood T cells in healthy people across ages. On the study more broadly: About one barcoded beta molecule per two T cells was the capture yield of template switching. General observations from the study: TCR beta diversity correlated strongly with naive T cell percentage.

The V gene lost 5 bases and the J gene lost 11 bases, with 16 bases spanning the gap. The V gene's germline CDR1 is SGHAT and CDR2 FQNNGV. This CDR3 spans 14 amino acids. To note about this clonotype: Its target is not known.

Total RNA was isolated from each sample in quantities of at least 6 micrograms. For the second PCR, which ran for roughly 7 to 11 cycles, a sample-barcoded 5' primer and a J-beta primer mix were used. TCRdb itself ran the 5' RACE reads through MiXCR, one entry per CDR3 protein. Here the sample spans approximately 800,000 distinct CDR3 sequences, less than 70% being singletons. The receptor was isolated from a man aged 80 or over in good health. The sample consisted of blood. The chain couples TRBV11-2 to TRBJ1-6; tentative D call: TRBD1 (5 bases). CDR3 region: CASSPDTSRTPLHF. The DNA of the CDR3 is TGTGCCAGCAGCCCGGACACCTCTAGGACACCCCTCCACTTT.